The source of this T cell receptor beta chain is a study of radiotherapy plus CTLA-4 blockade in lung cancer. Study-level background: Objective responses were seen in around 17% of patients, disease control in 25% to 35%.

Remarks on this clone: Antigen unknown.

Whole-study findings and limits: After radiotherapy and ipilimumab, tumor-derived clones expanded in peripheral blood.

Repertoires were generated with immunoSEQ multiplex PCR, while TCRdb's copy carries only in-frame clones and drops some. The sample records tens of thousands of clones, 86% being singletons. Treatment of patients with chemo-refractory metastatic non-small-cell lung cancer consisted of focal radiation plus CTLA-4 blockade with ipilimumab. The germline V gene encodes CDR1 GTSNPN and CDR2 SVGIG (reference sequence). Trimming took 0 bases from V and 6 from J, leaving 8 bases between them. The length of the CDR3 is 12 residues. This TCR came from a human donor with non-small cell lung cancer who had a partial response to radiotherapy plus ipilimumab. The chain uses TRBV30 and TRBJ1-2; D not resolved. The sequencing used peripheral blood, collected from a patient treated with radiotherapy plus ipilimumab. The CDR3: CAWSVTLDGYTF. As DNA, the CDR3 is TGTGCCTGGAGTGTGACACTTGATGGCTACACCTTC. Filled out from reference TRBV30 and TRBJ1-2, the complete variable domain reads SQTIHQWPATLVQPVGSPLSLECTVEGTSNPNLYWYRQAAGRGLQLLFYSVGIGQISSEVPQNLSASRPQDRQFILSSKKLLLSDSGFYLCAWSVTLDGYTFGSGTRLTVV.